This TCR beta chain was found in a study of T cells in Graves' hyperthyroidism and ophthalmopathy. Background on the study: The blood sample was taken at first diagnosis, before treatment began.

Regarding the study as a whole: Model predictions of ophthalmopathy came a median approximately 6.2 months before onset.

Per the germline V gene, CDR1 is MNHEY and CDR2 is SMNVEV (reference sequence). The CDR3 length is 17 residues. V shed 0 bases and J shed 0 bases, with 12 bases lying between them. Researchers took RNA transcripts and amplified the TCR beta CDR3 regions from them. The HTBI primer set served for first-round RT-PCR of the TCR CDR3. In TCRdb, the multiplex PCR reads were re-called with MiXCR into one record per CDR3 protein. The sample yields hundreds of thousands of distinct CDR3 sequences, 20% seen once. 10 ml of fresh peripheral blood supplied the PBMCs. This clonotype was detected ten times or more. Its antigen is undetermined.

This sequence joins TRBV27 and TRBJ2-4; D perhaps matches TRBD2 (6 bases). What was sequenced was blood. This clonotype was sampled from a man between 40 and 49 years old with Graves' ophthalmopathy. The CDR3 DNA follows: TGTGCCAGCAGTTTATCGACGGGACTTGGAGCCAAAAACATTCAGTACTTC. It yields the protein CASSLSTGLGAKNIQYF.